This TCR beta chain was retrieved from a study of chemoradiotherapy in HPV16-positive cancers. Study outcomes and limitations: During treatment, candidate HPV-specific clones and E7-related motifs expanded in tumor. Functional assays defining HPV-specific T cells used only a couple of HPV16-positive patients.

This CDR3 is 16 amino acids long. Germline-derived CDR1 and CDR2 are MDHEN and SYDVKM. Trimming left V 4 bases short and J 3 bases short, with 16 bases between. Using immunoSEQ multiplex PCR, the repertoire was profiled, and TCRdb retains in-frame clones only, with some absent. The profile covers tens of thousands of clones, with roughly 90% appearing a single time and 4% to 4.5% taken by the ten largest. Repeated repertoire sampling spanned the course of chemoradiotherapy. Concerning this clone: Its antigen is undetermined.

The receptor comes from a human donor with HPV-associated anogenital cancer. The sequencing used blood, collected from a patient who underwent chemoradiotherapy. The genes are TRBV28 and TRBJ2-4; either TRBD1 or TRBD2 may supply D (7 bases each). The CDR3 nucleotides read TGTGCCAGCAGTTCTCGACAGGGAGGGGGCAAAAACATTCAGTACTTC. Translating gives CASSSRQGGGKNIQYF. Full variable domain (remainder filled in from reference TRBV28 and TRBJ2-4): DVKVTQSSRYLVKRTGEKVFLECVQDMDHENMFWYRQDPGLGLRLIYFSYDVKMKEKGDIPEGYSVSREKKERFSLILESASTNQTSMYLCASSSRQGGGKNIQYFGAGTRLSVL.